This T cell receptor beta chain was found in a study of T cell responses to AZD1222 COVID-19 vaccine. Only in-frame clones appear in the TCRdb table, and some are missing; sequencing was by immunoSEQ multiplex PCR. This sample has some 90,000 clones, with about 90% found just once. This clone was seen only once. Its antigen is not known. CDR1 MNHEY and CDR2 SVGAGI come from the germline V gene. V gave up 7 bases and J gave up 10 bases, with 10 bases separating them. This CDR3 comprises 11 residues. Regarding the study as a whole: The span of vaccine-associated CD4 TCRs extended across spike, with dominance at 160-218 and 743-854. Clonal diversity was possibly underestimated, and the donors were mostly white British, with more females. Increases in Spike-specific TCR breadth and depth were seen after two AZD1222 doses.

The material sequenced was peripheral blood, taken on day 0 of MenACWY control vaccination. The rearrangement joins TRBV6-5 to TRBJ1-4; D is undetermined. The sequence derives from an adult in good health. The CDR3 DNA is TGTGCCAGCAATCGTTCAGGAAAACTGTTTTTT. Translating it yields CASNRSGKLFF.